One sample yielded the 23 T cell receptor beta chains listed below, sequenced in a study of CD8+ T cells in alopecia areata. Once RNA had been extracted, it was reverse transcribed into cDNA to act as the sequencing template. TCRdb keeps only in-frame clones here, not all; method: immunoSEQ multiplex PCR. The repertoire has about 210,000 clones, around 66% of them found once; the top ten carry 0.95% to 1.5%. Treatment specified: oral pan-JAK inhibitor, 5-10 mg twice daily. The sample consisted of CD4+ T cells sorted from blood, taken around week 46, from a patient treated with tofacitinib. The receptors shown here come from a human donor with alopecia areata.

The V and J genes are TRBV23-1 and TRBJ1-2, with a weak D call TRBD1 (5 bases). TRBV23-1 is given ORF status, its function remaining uncertain. V was clipped by 5 bases and J by 8 bases, with 21 bases between them. This CDR3 is 15 amino acids long. The CDR3 is CASSSQVTQRGGYTF. CDR3 nucleotide sequence: TGCGCCAGCAGTAGTCAAGTGACCCAGAGGGGAGGCTACACCTTC.

This chain uses TRBV12-5 with TRBJ2-1; D is perhaps TRBD2 (5 bases). This CDR3 is 18 amino acids long. From germline, CDR1 is LGHNT and CDR2 FRNRAP. V was pared by 0 bases and J by 4 bases, with 19 bases between. For the CDR3, the DNA is TGTGCTAGTGGTTTGGTACGGCCGGCAACGGGGAGATACAATGAGCAGTTCTTC. Translated, it gives CASGLVRPATGRYNEQFF. Using reference TRBV12-5 and TRBJ2-1 for the parts outside the CDR3, the full variable domain is DARVTQTPRHKVTEMGQEVTMRCQPILGHNTVFWYRQTMMQGLELLAYFRNRAPLDDSGMPKDRFSAEMPDATLATLKIQPSEPRDSAVYFCASGLVRPATGRYNEQFFGPGTRLTVL.

The CDR3 DNA is TGCGCCAGCAGCCAAGACAGGGTTCGGACAGATACGCAGTATTTT. Its protein is CASSQDRVRTDTQYF. J is TRBJ2-3 and V is TRBV4-3; possibly TRBD1 for D (5 bases). Per the germline V gene, CDR1 is LGHNA and CDR2 is YSLEER. Between the trimmed V and J ends, which lost 0 bases and 3 bases, there was a span of 10 bases. The CDR3 runs to 15 residues.

This clone was found once. The V gene is TRBV2, the J gene TRBJ2-6, with a possible D match to TRBD1 (5 bases). The germline V gene encodes CDR1 SNHLY and CDR2 FYNNEI. V was pared by 6 bases and J by 0 bases, with 12 bases between. The CDR3 consists of 16 residues. CDR3 bases: TGTGCCAGCAGAGCACAACAGGCCTCTGGGGCCAACGTCCTGACTTTC. Translated, it gives CASRAQQASGANVLTF.

This clone has a handful of counts. This chain's CDR3 is CSVESRGQGSGANVLTF. The DNA of the CDR3 is TGCAGCGTTGAATCTCGTGGCCAGGGATCCGGGGCCAACGTCCTGACTTTC. This rearrangement joins TRBV29-1 to TRBJ2-6; D is possibly TRBD1 (5 bases). Germline values: CDR1 SQVTM, CDR2 ANQGSEA. The CDR3 length is 17 residues. The V end lost 2 bases, the J end lost 4 bases, and 18 bases lay between the germline ends.

The V call is TRBV19, the J call TRBJ1-5, with D tentatively TRBD1 (5 bases). V gave up 3 bases and J gave up 2 bases, with 11 bases separating them. The germline V gene encodes CDR1 LNHDA and CDR2 SQIVND (reference sequence). The CDR3 has 15 residues. The CDR3 reads CASSITGGRNQPQHF. For the CDR3, the DNA is TGTGCCAGTAGTATTACAGGCGGGCGCAATCAGCCCCAGCATTTT.

CDR3 sequence: CASSLEVGMTEAFF. CDR3 DNA: TGTGCCAGCAGCTTAGAAGTAGGGATGACTGAAGCTTTCTTT. The chain uses TRBV7-9 and TRBJ1-1; the D is unclear. Germline V CDR1 and CDR2: SEHNR, FQNEAQ (reference sequence). The CDR3 totals 14 residues. Deletions cut 1 base from V and 5 bases from J, with 11 bases between.

This chain links TRBV7-2 with TRBJ2-7; no reliable D call. This CDR3 is built from 12 residues. V was cut by 6 bases and J by 0 bases, with 6 bases left in between. Germline lookup yields CDR1 SGHTA and CDR2 FQGNSA. CDR3 protein: CASSPNSYEQYF. The CDR3 DNA reads as TGTGCCAGCAGTCCAAACTCCTACGAGCAGTACTTC.

The CDR3 loop reads CASSSTNRNEQYF. As DNA, the CDR3 is TGTGCCAGCAGCTCCACCAACAGGAACGAGCAGTACTTC. The J gene is TRBJ2-7, the V gene TRBV7-8, with a tentative D call TRBD1 (5 bases). The CDR3 spans 13 residues. Looked up from germline, CDR1 is SGHVS and CDR2 is FQNEAQ. Between the trimmed V and J ends, which lost 4 bases and 5 bases, there was a span of 12 bases.

This clone was observed a handful of times. J is TRBJ2-1 and V is TRBV5-1; no firm D call. V lost 4 bases to trimming and J lost 6 bases, with 11 bases between them. The CDR3 is 13 residues long. CDR1 and CDR2 from the germline V gene are SGHRS and YFSETQ. The CDR3: CASSPANGNEQFF. CDR3 coding DNA: TGCGCCAGCAGCCCGGCTAATGGCAATGAGCAGTTCTTC.

This sequence joins TRBV9 and TRBJ2-1; the match to TRBD2 covers 9 bases. After removal of 3 bases from V and 12 bases from J, the junction contained 1 base not matched to a gene. CDR1 SGDLS and CDR2 YYNGEE come from the germline V gene. CDR3 length: 11 residues. The CDR3 loop reads CASSGGLAQFF. The DNA for the CDR3 is TGTGCCAGCAGCGGGGGACTAGCGCAGTTCTTC. Variable domain in full (rest from reference TRBV9 and TRBJ2-1): DSGVTQTPKHLITATGQRVTLRCSPRSGDLSVYWYQQSLDQGLQFLIQYYNGEERAKGNILERFSAQQFPDLHSELNLSSLELGDSALYFCASSGGLAQFFGPGTRLTVL.

This chain uses TRBV29-1 with TRBJ1-1; 11 bases line up with TRBD1. Germline CDR1 and CDR2: SQVTM and ANQGSEA. The CDR3 runs to 14 residues. Germline trimming cut 3 bases from V and 5 bases from J; bases unmatched to any gene: 5. The CDR3 sequence is CSVDHGTGGTEAFF. The CDR3, as DNA: TGCAGCGTTGATCATGGGACAGGGGGAACTGAAGCTTTCTTT.

V and J are TRBV2 and TRBJ1-2; D ambiguous. CDR3 length equals 12 residues. V was shortened by 1 base and J by 8 bases, with 8 bases between the two germline ends. In germline, CDR1 is SNHLY, CDR2 FYNNEI. The CDR3 region has the DNA TGTGCCAGCAGTGAAGAACGGTACGGCTACACCTTC. Translated: CASSEERYGYTF.

The chain couples TRBV10-3 to TRBJ1-3; D is perhaps TRBD1 (5 bases). Germline loops: CDR1 ENHRY, CDR2 SYGVKD. The CDR3 length is 14 residues. Trimming pared 4 bases from V and 4 bases from J, leaving 11 bases between. The CDR3 nucleotides read TGTGCCATCAGTGCGCAGGGCGAAGGAAACACCATATATTTT. Protein sequence: CAISAQGEGNTIYF.

V gene TRBV7-2 combines with J gene TRBJ1-2; the D is unclear. The length of the CDR3 is 11 residues. Trimming took 2 bases from V and 8 from J, leaving 6 bases between them. Germline V gives CDR1 SGHTA, CDR2 FQGNSA. CDR3 protein: CASSLRRGYTF. The CDR3 nucleotides are TGTGCCAGCAGCTTACGAAGGGGCTACACCTTC.

The chain carries TRBV27 and TRBJ1-1; D is undetermined. This CDR3 is 15 amino acids long. V lost 5 bases to trimming and J lost 0 bases, with 13 bases between them. The germline CDR1 and CDR2 sequences are MNHEY and SMNVEV (reference sequence). The DNA for the CDR3 is TGTGCCAGCAGTCCGAACCCAACAGTGAACACTGAAGCTTTCTTT. It specifies CASSPNPTVNTEAFF.

This sequence joins TRBV19 and TRBJ1-2, with D possibly being TRBD1 (5 bases). This CDR3 contains 14 residues. Trimming left V 6 bases short and J 3 bases short, with 14 bases between. Germline CDR1 is LNHDA and CDR2 is SQIVND (reference sequence). The DNA of the CDR3 is TGTGCCAGTAGCCCACAGGTCCGGGACTATGGCTACACCTTC. It yields the protein CASSPQVRDYGYTF. Variable domain in full (rest from reference TRBV19 and TRBJ1-2): DGGITQSPKYLFRKEGQNVTLSCEQNLNHDAMYWYRQDPGQGLRLIYYSQIVNDFQKGDIAEGYSVSREKKESFPLTVTSAQKNPTAFYLCASSPQVRDYGYTFGSGTRLTVV.

The chain carries TRBV2 and TRBJ2-3; D remains ambiguous. V was cut by 5 bases and J by 0 bases, with 12 bases left in between. Germline CDR1 SNHLY, CDR2 FYNNEI. The CDR3 has 15 amino acids. CDR3 bases: TGTGCCAGCAGTCGTTCGGTCTCTAGCACAGATACGCAGTATTTT. Translation: CASSRSVSSTDTQYF.

This clone was seen more than once but under ten times. The CDR3 nucleotides are TGTGCCAGCAGTTCCGGGACAGGGGGCACGGAGCCCCAGCATTTT. Translated, it gives CASSSGTGGTEPQHF. The rearrangement uses TRBV27 and TRBJ1-5, with TRBD1 identical over 12 bases. Germline trimming cut 4 bases from V and 8 bases from J; bases unmatched to any gene: 6. CDR3 length: 15 amino acids. Germline V gives CDR1 MNHEY, CDR2 SMNVEV (reference sequence).

This chain links TRBV28 with TRBJ2-2; 7 bases line up with TRBD1. This CDR3 has 14 residues. Germline V gene sequence: CDR1 MDHEN, CDR2 SYDVKM. The V and J ends lost 10 bases and 2 bases, in that order; junction bases with no gene match: 7. CDR3: CATRDSSNTGELFF. The CDR3 nucleotides are TGTGCCACCCGGGACAGCTCCAACACCGGGGAGCTGTTTTTT.

The J gene is TRBJ1-2, the V gene TRBV29-1, with D perhaps TRBD1 (5 bases). From germline, CDR1 is SQVTM and CDR2 ANQGSEA. Trimming removed 7 bases from V and 6 bases from J, with 21 bases in between. The CDR3 extends over 14 amino acids. The CDR3 bases are TGCAGCGGGGGGACCGGGAAACAATTTGATGGCTACACCTTC. Amino acid sequence: CSGGTGKQFDGYTF.

This clone was observed a few times. The identical CDR3 is also encoded by other nucleotide sequences in the sample. This chain links TRBV29-1 with TRBJ1-2, with D maybe TRBD1 (5 bases). This CDR3 contains 11 residues. With 6 bases removed from V and 5 bases from J, the gap between germline ends came to 10 bases. CDR1 SQVTM and CDR2 ANQGSEA come from the germline V gene. Here the CDR3 reads CSVGSGYGYTF. CDR3 DNA: TGCAGCGTGGGGTCAGGGTATGGCTACACCTTC.

This rearrangement joins TRBV30 to TRBJ1-5, with D tentatively TRBD1 (6 bases). The CDR3 is 15 residues long. The germline CDR1 and CDR2 sequences are GTSNPN and SVGIG (reference sequence). V dropped 1 base and J dropped 2 bases, with 12 bases sitting between them. CDR3 coding DNA: TGTGCCTGGAGTGGGGGGCGCGGAGGCAATCAGCCCCAGCATTTT. It specifies CAWSGGRGGNQPQHF.